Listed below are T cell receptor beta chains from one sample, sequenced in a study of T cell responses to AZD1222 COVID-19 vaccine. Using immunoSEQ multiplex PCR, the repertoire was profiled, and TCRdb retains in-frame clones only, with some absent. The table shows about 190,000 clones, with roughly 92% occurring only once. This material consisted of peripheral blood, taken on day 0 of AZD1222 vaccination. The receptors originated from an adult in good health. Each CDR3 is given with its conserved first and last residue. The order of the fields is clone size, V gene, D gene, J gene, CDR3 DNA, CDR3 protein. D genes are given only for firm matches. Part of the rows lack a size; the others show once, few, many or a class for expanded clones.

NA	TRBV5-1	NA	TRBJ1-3	TGCGCCAGCAGCCAACTGCCCCAAGTTCCCTCTGGAAACACCATATATTTT	CASSQLPQVPSGNTIYF
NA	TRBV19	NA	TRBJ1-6	TGTGCCAGTAGTCCCTCCGGGGGGCGGAATTCACCCCTCCACTTT	CASSPSGGRNSPLHF
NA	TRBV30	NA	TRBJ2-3	TGTGCCTGGAGTGTTAGGTATTATACGCAGTATTTT	CAWSVRYYTQYF
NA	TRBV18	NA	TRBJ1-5	TGTGCCAGCTCAGTTTTTCAGGGAGGAGGAAAGCCCCAGCATTTT	CASSVFQGGGKPQHF
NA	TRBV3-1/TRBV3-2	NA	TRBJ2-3	TGTGCCAGCAGCCAAGTAGATACGCAGTATTTT	CASSQVDTQYF
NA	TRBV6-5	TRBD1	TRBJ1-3	TGTGCCAGCAGGACAGGGCAGGGCGGAAACACCATATATTTT	CASRTGQGGNTIYF
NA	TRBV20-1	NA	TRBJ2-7	TGCAGTGCTAGTGACGGGAGCCTCTACGAGCAGTACTTC	CSASDGSLYEQYF
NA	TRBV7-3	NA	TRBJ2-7	TGTGCCAGCAGCTCTGGACAGGAGCAGTACTTC	CASSSGQEQYF
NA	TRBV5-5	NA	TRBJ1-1	TGTGCCAGCAGCTTGACAGTCAGGGTGAACACTGAAGCTTTCTTT	CASSLTVRVNTEAFF
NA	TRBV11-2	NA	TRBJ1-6	TGTGCCAGCAGCGTCGAGCAGGGAAGAAATTCACCCCTCCACTTT	CASSVEQGRNSPLHF
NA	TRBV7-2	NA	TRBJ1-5	TGTGCCAGCAGTTTGAGTCTGCGGTCAAATCAGCCCCAGCATTTT	CASSLSLRSNQPQHF
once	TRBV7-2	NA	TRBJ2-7	TGTGCCAGCAGCCTAGGGCCCAGCGCGTTATCCTACGAGCAGTACTTC	CASSLGPSALSYEQYF
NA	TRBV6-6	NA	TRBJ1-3	TGTGCCAGCAGACGAGCCGCGGGGCAGATTAGCTCTGGAAACACCATATATTTT	CASRRAAGQISSGNTIYF
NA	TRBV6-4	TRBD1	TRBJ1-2	TGTGCCAGCACTCGACAGGGGAATGGCTACACCTTC	CASTRQGNGYTF
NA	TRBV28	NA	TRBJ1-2	TGTGCCAGCAGTCTGTCCGGGACCCCGGAGGGCTACACCTTC	CASSLSGTPEGYTF
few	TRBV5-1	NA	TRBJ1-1	TGCGCCAGCAGCTTGGGTACTGAAGCTTTCTTT	CASSLGTEAFF
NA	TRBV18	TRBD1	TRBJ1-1	TGTGCCAGCTCATCCGGAAATCAGGGGGCTACTGAAGCTTTCTTT	CASSSGNQGATEAFF
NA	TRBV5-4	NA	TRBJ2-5	TGTGCCAGCAGCCGGACCCTGGCGGGGCTTAGCGGAGAGACCCAGTACTTC	CASSRTLAGLSGETQYF
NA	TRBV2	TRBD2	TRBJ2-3	TGTGCCAGCAGCGGCCCGGGACTAGCTCAGTATTTT	CASSGPGLAQYF
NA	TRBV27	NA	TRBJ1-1	TGTGCCAGCAGTTTGGTCTCGGGGAGGGGGATGAACACTGAAGCTTTCTTT	CASSLVSGRGMNTEAFF
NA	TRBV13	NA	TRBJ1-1	TGTGCCAGCAGCTTAGGTAGTATATCCGGGGATCGGAACACTGAAGCTTTCTTT	CASSLGSISGDRNTEAFF
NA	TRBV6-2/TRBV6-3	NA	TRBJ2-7	TGTGCCAGCAGTTCGGGGACTCGGTCCTACGAGCAGTACTTC	CASSSGTRSYEQYF
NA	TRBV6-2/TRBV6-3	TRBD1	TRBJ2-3	TGTGCCAGCAGTTACGGGGGACAGGAGAGCACAGATACGCAGTATTTT	CASSYGGQESTDTQYF
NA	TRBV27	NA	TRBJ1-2	TGTGCCAGCAGTTTCGGGGGGCGGAATGATGGCTACACCTTC	CASSFGGRNDGYTF
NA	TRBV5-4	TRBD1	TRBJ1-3	TGTGCCAGCAGCTTGGCCGGGACAGCTTTGGGCTCTGGAAACACCATATATTTT	CASSLAGTALGSGNTIYF
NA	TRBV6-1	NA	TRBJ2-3	TGTGCCAGCAGTGAGGGGGCCCCGGATACGCAGTATTTT	CASSEGAPDTQYF
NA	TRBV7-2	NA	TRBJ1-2	TGTGCCAGCAGCTTAAGCGTAGGGAACGACTATGGCTACACCTTC	CASSLSVGNDYGYTF
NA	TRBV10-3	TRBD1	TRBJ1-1	TGTGCCACCACGGGACAGGGGAACACTGAAGCTTTCTTT	CATTGQGNTEAFF
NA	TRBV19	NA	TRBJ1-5	TGTGCCAGTAGTATAGATGGAGTTTCAGGGGAGCCCCAGCATTTT	CASSIDGVSGEPQHF
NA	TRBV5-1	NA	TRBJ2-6	TGCGCCAGCTTACGGACAGCTGGGGCCAACGTCCTGACTTTC	CASLRTAGANVLTF
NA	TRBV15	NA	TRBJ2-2	TGTGCCACCAGCAGAGACCCGGGACGAAGGATAGGGGGGGAGCTGTTTTTT	CATSRDPGRRIGGELFF
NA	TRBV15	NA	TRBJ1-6	TGTGCCACCAGCAGGGAGGTACAGTATAATTCACCCCTCCACTTT	CATSREVQYNSPLHF
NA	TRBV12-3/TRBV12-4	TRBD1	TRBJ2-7	TGTGCCAGCAGACAGGGGAAAAGGGAGCAGTACTTC	CASRQGKREQYF
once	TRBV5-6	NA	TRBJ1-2	TGTGCCAGCACCCAACAGCACAACTATGGCTACACCTTC	CASTQQHNYGYTF
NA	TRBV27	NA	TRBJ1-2	TGTGCCAGCACCCCGGGACTCCTCTATGGCTACACCTTC	CASTPGLLYGYTF
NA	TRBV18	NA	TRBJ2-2	TGTGCCAGCTCACCATTATCGGGGCACACCGGGGAGCTGTTTTTT	CASSPLSGHTGELFF
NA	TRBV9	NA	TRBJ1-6	TGTGCCAGCAGCAACAAGGGGGATTCACCCCTCCACTTT	CASSNKGDSPLHF
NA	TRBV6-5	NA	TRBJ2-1	TGTGCCAGCAGTTACTCGCTGACTAGTCGTCCCAATGAGCAGTTCTTC	CASSYSLTSRPNEQFF
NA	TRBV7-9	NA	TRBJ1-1	TGTGCCAGCAGCTTAGACTCATTGGGAGCTTTCTTT	CASSLDSLGAFF
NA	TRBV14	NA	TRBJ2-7	TGTGCCAGCAGCCAACTTTACGAGCAGTACTTC	CASSQLYEQYF
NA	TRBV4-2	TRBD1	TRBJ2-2	TGTGCCAGCAGTCCAGGGGACAGGGACACCGGGGAGCTGTTTTTT	CASSPGDRDTGELFF
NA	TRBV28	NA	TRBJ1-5	TGTGCCAGCAATACCGGGGCCTTCAATCAGCCCCAGCATTTT	CASNTGAFNQPQHF
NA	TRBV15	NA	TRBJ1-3	TGTGCCACCAGCAGAGATCAGGGGAACCCCTCTGGAAACACCATATATTTT	CATSRDQGNPSGNTIYF
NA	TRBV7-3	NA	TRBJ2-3	TGTGCCAGCAGCCTAGGGGTGAATACCATCACAGATACGCAGTATTTT	CASSLGVNTITDTQYF
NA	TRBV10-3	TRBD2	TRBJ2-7	TGTGCCATCACGGCGAGACTAGCGGACGAGCAGTACTTC	CAITARLADEQYF
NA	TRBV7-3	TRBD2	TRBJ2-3	TGTGCCAGCAGCTTAAAGGGCGGGGGTTCGACAGGCACAGATACGCAGTATTTT	CASSLKGGGSTGTDTQYF
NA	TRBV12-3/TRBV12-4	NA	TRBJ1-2	TGTGCCAGCGGTCCGCCAGGGCACTATGGCTACACCTTC	CASGPPGHYGYTF
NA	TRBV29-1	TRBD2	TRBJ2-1	TGCAGCGTTCGACTAGCGGGGGGCTACAATGAGCAGTTCTTC	CSVRLAGGYNEQFF
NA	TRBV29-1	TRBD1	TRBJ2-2	TGCAGCGTGCAGGGGGCGAACACCGGGGAGCTGTTTTTT	CSVQGANTGELFF
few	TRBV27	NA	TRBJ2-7	TGTGCCAGCAGTTTATCGGGGAAGGGTAGTCGAGAGTACTTC	CASSLSGKGSREYF
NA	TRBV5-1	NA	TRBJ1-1	TGCGCCAGCAGCTCCCTCTTAGGGCTTGAAGCTTTCTTT	CASSSLLGLEAFF